The following is a T cell receptor beta chain sequence with its context. The CDR3 has 13 residues. Germline values: CDR1 GTSNPN, CDR2 SVGIG (reference sequence). Unmatched junction bases numbered 5, after V lost 3 bases and J lost 8 bases. Clones were read by immunoSEQ multiplex PCR, and TCRdb kept only the in-frame ones, dropping some. The table includes 150,000 to 200,000 clones, 75% to 85% detected once. This entry comes from a study of blood T cell repertoires in COVID-19. This sequence joins TRBV30 and TRBJ2-1; 9 bases are a match to TRBD1. This receptor was identified in a human donor in a cohort sampled during active COVID-19. The source material was peripheral blood. CDR3: CAWRGTGPDEQFF. The CDR3, as DNA: TGTGCCTGGAGGGGGACAGGGCCCGATGAGCAGTTCTTC.